This note documents a single T cell receptor beta chain sequence. As yet, its antigen is unknown. The data derive from a study of response to subunit inactivated influenza vaccine. General study points: Every seasonal influenza vaccination brings in few new T cells, the authors suggested.

TCRdb independently ran MiXCR on the RT-PCR reads; one entry per CDR3 protein. The sample holds about 540,000 distinct CDR3 sequences, 14% seen once. This clonotype was sampled from a man between 50 and 59 years old who received an inactivated influenza vaccine. Sequencing was performed on PBMCs from blood, taken approximately 13 days after vaccination.

As DNA, the CDR3 is TGCGCCAGCAGCACTAGCGGGGGGTCCAGAAGCTCCTACGAGCAGTACTTC. Translation: CASSTSGGSRSSYEQYF. The chain combines TRBV5-1 with TRBJ2-7, with TRBD2 matching over 12 bases. J lost 0 bases, V lost 4 bases, and 8 bases had no gene match. The CDR3 loop spans 17 amino acids. Germline-derived CDR1 and CDR2 are SGHRS and YFSETQ.